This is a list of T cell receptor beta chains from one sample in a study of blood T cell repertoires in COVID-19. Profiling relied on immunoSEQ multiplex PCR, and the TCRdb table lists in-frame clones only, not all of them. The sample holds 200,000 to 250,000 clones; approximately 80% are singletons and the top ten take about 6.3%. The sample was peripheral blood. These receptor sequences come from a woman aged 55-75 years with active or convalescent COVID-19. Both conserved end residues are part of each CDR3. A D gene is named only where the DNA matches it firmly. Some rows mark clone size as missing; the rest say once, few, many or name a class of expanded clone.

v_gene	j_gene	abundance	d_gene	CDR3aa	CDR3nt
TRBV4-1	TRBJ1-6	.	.	CASSQEQNNSPLHF	TGCGCCAGCAGCCAAGAACAAAATAACTCACCCCTCCACTTT
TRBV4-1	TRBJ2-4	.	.	CASSQVVPGAKNIQYF	TGCGCCAGCAGCCAAGTTGTCCCAGGGGCCAAAAACATTCAGTACTTC
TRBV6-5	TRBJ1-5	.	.	CASSYGPRQPQHF	TGTGCCAGCAGTTACGGCCCCCGCCAGCCCCAGCATTTT
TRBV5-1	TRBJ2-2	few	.	CASSLAGSNTGELFF	TGCGCCAGCAGCTTGGCAGGTTCGAACACCGGGGAGCTGTTTTTT
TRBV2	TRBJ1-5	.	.	CASISGTGQSQPQHF	TGTGCCAGCATTTCGGGTACAGGGCAGAGTCAGCCCCAGCATTTT
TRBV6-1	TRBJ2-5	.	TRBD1	CASSESQGVGETQYF	TGTGCCAGCAGTGAATCCCAGGGGGTAGGGGAGACCCAGTACTTC
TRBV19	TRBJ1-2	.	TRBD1	CASSQDRTYGYTF	TGTGCCAGTAGTCAGGACAGGACCTATGGCTACACCTTC
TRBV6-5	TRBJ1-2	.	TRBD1	CASSSGTGGKGYGYTF	TGTGCCAGCAGTTCAGGGACAGGGGGCAAGGGCTATGGCTACACCTTC
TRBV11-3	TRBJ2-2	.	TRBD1	CASSEYRGQGGELFF	TGTGCCAGCAGCGAATACAGGGGGCAGGGCGGGGAGCTGTTTTTT
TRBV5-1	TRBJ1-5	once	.	CASSLAGHSNQPQHF	TGCGCCAGCAGCTTGGCCGGTCATAGCAATCAGCCCCAGCATTTT
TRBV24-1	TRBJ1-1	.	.	CATSDMTDMNTEAFF	TGTGCCACCAGTGATATGACGGACATGAACACTGAAGCTTTCTTT
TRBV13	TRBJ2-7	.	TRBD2	CASSLVTSASSYEQYF	TGTGCCAGCAGCTTAGTCACTAGCGCAAGCTCCTACGAGCAGTACTTC
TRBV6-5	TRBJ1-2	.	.	CASSSDMTNRGYTF	TGTGCCAGCAGTTCAGACATGACTAATCGTGGCTACACCTTC
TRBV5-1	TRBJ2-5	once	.	CASSLPQGEETQYF	TGCGCCAGCAGCTTGCCTCAGGGTGAAGAGACCCAGTACTTC
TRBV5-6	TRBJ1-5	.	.	CASSLQGNQPQHF	TGTGCCAGCAGCTTACAGGGAAATCAGCCCCAGCATTTT
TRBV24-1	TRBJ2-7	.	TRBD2	CATSDSTGTSGNYEQYF	TGTGCCACCAGTGACTCCACCGGGACTAGCGGCAACTACGAGCAGTACTTC
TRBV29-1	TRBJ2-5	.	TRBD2	CSVEGGGGRETQYF	TGCAGCGTTGAAGGTGGGGGGGGTCGAGAGACCCAGTACTTC
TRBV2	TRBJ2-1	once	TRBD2	CASSEQVAGVTDNEQFF	TGTGCCAGCAGTGAACAGGTAGCGGGAGTAACAGACAATGAGCAGTTCTTC
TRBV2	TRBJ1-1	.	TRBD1	CASSLAGGTEAFF	TGTGCCAGCAGTTTGGCAGGGGGCACTGAAGCTTTCTTT
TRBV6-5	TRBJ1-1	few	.	CASSYYENSGRTEAFF	TGTGCCAGCAGTTATTACGAAAACAGTGGGAGAACTGAAGCTTTCTTT
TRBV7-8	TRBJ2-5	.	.	CASSLDRPGMEETQYF	TGTGCCAGCAGCTTAGACCGTCCGGGGATGGAGGAGACCCAGTACTTC
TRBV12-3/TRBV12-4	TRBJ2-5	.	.	CASSFGTNHEDF	TGTGCCAGCAGTTTCGGGACAAACCATGAGGACTTC
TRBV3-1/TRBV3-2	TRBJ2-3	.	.	CASSQGAWRGTDTQYF	TGTGCCAGCAGCCAAGGGGCATGGCGGGGCACAGATACGCAGTATTTT
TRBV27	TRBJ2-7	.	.	CASSLSAGEQYF	TGTGCCAGCAGTTTATCGGCTGGTGAGCAGTACTTC
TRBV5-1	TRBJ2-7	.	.	CASRPTGIHEQYF	TGCGCCAGCAGACCTACAGGGATCCACGAGCAGTACTTC
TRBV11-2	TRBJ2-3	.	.	CASRRESQDTQYF	TGTGCCAGCAGACGGGAAAGTCAAGATACGCAGTATTTT
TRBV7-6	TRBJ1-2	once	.	CASSLVAGGYGYTF	TGTGCCAGCAGCTTAGTGGCGGGAGGCTATGGCTACACCTTC
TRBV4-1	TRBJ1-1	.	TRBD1	CASSAGTGRLGDTEAFF	TGCGCCAGCAGCGCGGGGACAGGGAGGTTGGGAGACACTGAAGCTTTCTTT
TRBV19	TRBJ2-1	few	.	CASSVTAEQFF	TGTGCCAGTAGTGTTACCGCGGAGCAGTTCTTC
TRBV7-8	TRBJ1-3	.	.	CASSPVGNTIYF	TGTGCCAGCAGCCCAGTAGGAAACACCATATATTTT
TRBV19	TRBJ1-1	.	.	CASSILKSDTEAFF	TGTGCCAGTAGTATATTAAAATCAGACACTGAAGCTTTCTTT
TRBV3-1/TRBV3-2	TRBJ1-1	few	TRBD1	CASSPGQGAAKAFF	TGTGCCAGCAGCCCGGGACAGGGGGCAGCGAAAGCTTTCTTT
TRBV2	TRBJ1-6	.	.	CASSAEGSAYNSPLHF	TGTGCCAGCAGTGCGGAGGGATCAGCCTATAATTCACCCCTCCACTTT
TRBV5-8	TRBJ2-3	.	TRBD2	CASSPFQSGGGDTQYF	TGTGCCAGCAGCCCCTTCCAAAGCGGGGGAGGGGATACGCAGTATTTT
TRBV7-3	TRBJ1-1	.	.	CASSFGGSSEAFF	TGTGCCAGCAGCTTCGGGGGGTCGTCTGAAGCTTTCTTT
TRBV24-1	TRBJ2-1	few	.	CATSDLQTAAQFF	TGTGCCACCAGTGATTTGCAAACCGCGGCGCAGTTCTTC
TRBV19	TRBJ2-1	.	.	CASSIVNSDNEQFF	TGTGCCAGTAGTATAGTGAACAGTGACAATGAGCAGTTCTTC
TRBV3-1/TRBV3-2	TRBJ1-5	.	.	CASSQGEGGRNQPQHF	TGTGCCAGCAGCCAGGGGGAGGGGGGACGGAATCAGCCCCAGCATTTT
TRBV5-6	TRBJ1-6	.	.	CASSSFPRGENSPLHF	TGTGCCAGCAGCTCCTTTCCCCGGGGGGAGAATTCACCCCTCCACTTT
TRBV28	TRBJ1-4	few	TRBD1	CASSIPRGPGEKLFF	TGTGCCAGCAGTATCCCCAGGGGGCCGGGTGAAAAACTGTTTTTT
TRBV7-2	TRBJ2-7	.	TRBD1	CASSTRQGPYEQYF	TGTGCCAGCAGCACCCGACAGGGGCCGTACGAGCAGTACTTC
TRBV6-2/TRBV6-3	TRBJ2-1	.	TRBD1	CASSGDREYNEQFF	TGTGCCAGCAGTGGGGACAGGGAATACAATGAGCAGTTCTTC
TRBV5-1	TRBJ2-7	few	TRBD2	CASSGRSGRARYYEQYF	TGCGCCAGCAGCGGTAGGAGCGGGAGGGCCCGCTACTACGAGCAGTACTTC
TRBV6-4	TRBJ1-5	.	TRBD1	CASRDRGPNQPQHF	TGTGCCAGCCGGGACAGGGGGCCGAATCAGCCCCAGCATTTT
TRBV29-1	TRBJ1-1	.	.	CSAEDTYTEAFF	TGCAGCGCCGAGGACACTTACACTGAAGCTTTCTTT
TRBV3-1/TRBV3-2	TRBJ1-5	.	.	CASSPRRDQPQHF	TGTGCCAGCAGCCCCCGCCGGGATCAGCCCCAGCATTTT
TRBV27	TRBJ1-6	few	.	CASSLIRGINSPLHF	TGTGCCAGCAGTTTAATACGGGGGATTAATTCACCCCTCCACTTT
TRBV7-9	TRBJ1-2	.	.	CASSLDGGWIYGYTF	TGTGCCAGCAGCTTAGATGGGGGCTGGATCTATGGCTACACCTTC
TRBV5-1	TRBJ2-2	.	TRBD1	CANKQGDTGELFF	TGCGCCAATAAACAGGGGGACACCGGGGAGCTGTTTTTT
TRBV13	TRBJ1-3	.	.	CASSLRPKPSGNTIYF	TGTGCCAGCAGCTTACGTCCGAAGCCCTCTGGAAACACCATATATTTT
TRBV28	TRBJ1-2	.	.	CASSSSPLNYGYTF	TGTGCCAGCAGTTCGTCCCCCCTAAACTATGGCTACACCTTC
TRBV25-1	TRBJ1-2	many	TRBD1	CASSKTGVYGYTF	TGTGCCAGCAGTAAGACAGGGGTCTATGGCTACACCTTC
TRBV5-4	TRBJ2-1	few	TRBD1	CASSRDRTTNNNEQFF	TGTGCCAGCAGCCGGGACAGAACCACCAATAACAATGAGCAGTTCTTC
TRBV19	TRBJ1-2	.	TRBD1	CATRPGQGPSWGYTF	TGTGCCACAAGGCCGGGACAGGGGCCAAGTTGGGGCTACACCTTC
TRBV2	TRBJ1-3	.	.	CASSARWAANSGNTIYF	TGTGCCAGCAGTGCCCGGTGGGCAGCCAACTCTGGAAACACCATATATTTT
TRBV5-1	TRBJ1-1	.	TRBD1	CASSLGGLETEAFF	TGCGCCAGCAGCCTAGGGGGCTTGGAGACTGAAGCTTTCTTT
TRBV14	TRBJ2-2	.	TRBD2	CASSQELLAGSNTGELFF	TGTGCCAGCAGCCAAGAATTACTAGCGGGATCGAACACCGGGGAGCTGTTTTTT
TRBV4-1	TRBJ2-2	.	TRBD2	CASSQKGLAGDTGELFF	TGCGCCAGCAGCCAAAAAGGACTAGCGGGAGACACCGGGGAGCTGTTTTTT